The 30 T cell receptor beta chains presented below share a single source sample, sequenced in a study of response to subunit inactivated influenza vaccine. TCRdb used MiXCR to reprocess the RT-PCR reads, holding one entry per CDR3 protein. This table has about 570,000 distinct CDR3 sequences, around 10% appearing once. The same specimen was also included in a second study, on T cells expressing NK-cell markers. That report adds: With UMIs, 5'RACE template switching was used to make TCR beta cDNA.

Sample: PBMCs from blood, taken on the day of vaccination. The receptors come from a man aged 45-60 years who received an inactivated influenza vaccine.

This chain uses TRBV30 with TRBJ2-2, with 9 bases that match TRBD2. This CDR3 comprises 13 residues. Germline CDR1 reads GTSNPN; CDR2 reads SVGIG (reference sequence). Trimming cost V 8 bases and J 1 base; bases outside gene matches: 2. The CDR3, as DNA: TGTGCCGCTAGCGGGAAGAACACCGGGGAGCTGTTTTTT. Protein sequence: CAASGKNTGELFF. The full variable domain, with the rest looked up from reference TRBV30 and TRBJ2-2, is SQTIHQWPATLVQPVGSPLSLECTVEGTSNPNLYWYRQAAGRGLQLLFYSVGIGQISSEVPQNLSASRPQDRQFILSSKKLLLSDSGFYLCAASGKNTGELFFGEGSRLTVL.

This sequence joins TRBV7-2 and TRBJ2-3, with TRBD2 identical over 7 bases. The CDR3 is made up of 17 amino acids. From germline, CDR1 is SGHTA and CDR2 FQGNSA. The J segment lost 3 bases and the V segment lost 5 bases, leaving 14 bases of the junction unmatched. The CDR3 loop is CASSLSASGFGTDTQYF. The CDR3 DNA reads TGTGCCAGCAGCCTTAGCGCTAGCGGCTTCGGGACAGATACGCAGTATTTT.

This clonotype occurred a few times. This sequence joins TRBV28 and TRBJ2-1; D remains unclear. The CDR3 runs to 14 residues. The germline V gene encodes CDR1 MDHEN and CDR2 SYDVKM. The germline V and J ends were trimmed by 5 bases and 8 bases, with 16 bases remaining between them. CDR3: CASSRTVDIYEQFF. The CDR3 coding sequence is TGTGCCAGCAGTCGGACCGTTGACATCTATGAGCAGTTCTTC.

The V and J genes are TRBV4-1 and TRBJ2-5; D unresolved. Trimming removed 3 bases at V and 1 base at J, with 6 bases between. This CDR3 is 13 amino acids long. In germline, CDR1 is MGHRA, CDR2 YSYEKL. This CDR3 is CASSQASQETQYF. The CDR3 bases are TGCGCCAGCAGCCAGGCGAGCCAAGAGACCCAGTACTTC.

This clonotype was seen at least ten times. The chain combines TRBV6-5 with TRBJ2-7; TRBD2 aligns across 8 bases. Germline values: CDR1 MNHEY, CDR2 SVGAGI. The CDR3 is 15 amino acids. Trimming took 2 bases from V and 0 from J; bases not matched to a gene: 3. This CDR3 is CASSYDLAGSYEQYF. In DNA form, the CDR3 reads TGTGCCAGCAGTTACGATCTAGCGGGCTCCTACGAGCAGTACTTC.

In this sample, this clonotype turned up a few times. The chain is built from TRBV10-3 and TRBJ2-7; D is unresolved. In germline, CDR1 is ENHRY, CDR2 SYGVKD. Trimming took 1 base from V and 1 from J, leaving 5 bases between them. The CDR3 loop spans 13 amino acids. The CDR3 DNA sequence: TGTGCCATCAGTGAGTTTTTTTCCTACGAGCAGTACTTC. As protein: CAISEFFSYEQYF.

This clonotype has more than one count but fewer than ten. The CDR3 DNA reads as TGTGCCAGCAGTTACTCAAAAGACAGGGGGAACCGCTACGAGCAGTACTTC. This sequence encodes CASSYSKDRGNRYEQYF. The V and J genes are TRBV6-5 and TRBJ2-7; 9 nucleotides line up with TRBD1. The CDR3 length is 17 residues. Germline lookup yields CDR1 MNHEY and CDR2 SVGAGI. Trimming at V came to 0 bases and at J to 3 bases, leaving 9 bases not matched to a gene.

In its sample, this clonotype was seen a few times. CDR3 DNA sequence: TGCGCCAGCAGCATTCCTTCGCTCAATGAGCAGTTCTTC. It yields the protein CASSIPSLNEQFF. The chain has TRBV5-1 and TRBJ2-1; D unclear. CDR1 and CDR2 (germline): SGHRS, YFSETQ. With 4 bases removed from V and 6 bases from J, the gap between germline ends came to 11 bases. The CDR3 is 13 amino acids.

This sequence joins TRBV2 and TRBJ2-7; tentatively, D is TRBD1 (6 bases). The CDR3 covers 14 residues. With 6 bases removed from V and 0 bases from J, the gap between germline ends came to 12 bases. Looked up from germline, CDR1 is SNHLY and CDR2 is FYNNEI. The CDR3 bases are TGTGCCAGCAGGGAGGACAGTAGCTCCTACGAGCAGTACTTC. Translation: CASREDSSSYEQYF.

The gene calls are TRBV7-9 and TRBJ1-6; D uncertain. CDR1 and CDR2 from the germline V gene are SEHNR and FQNEAQ (reference sequence). There are 14 residues in the CDR3. Trimming stripped 2 bases from V and 9 bases from J, with 11 bases between. The CDR3, as DNA: TGTGCCAGCAGCTTACCAGGATTTGGTTCACCCCTCCACTTT. Translated: CASSLPGFGSPLHF.

The genes are TRBV20-1 and TRBJ2-7; D is possibly TRBD1 (6 bases). The V gene lost 0 bases and the J gene lost 0 bases, with 12 bases spanning the gap. From germline, CDR1 is DFQATT and CDR2 SNEGSKA (reference sequence). The CDR3 has 15 residues. The CDR3 sequence: CSARDPGHSSYEQYF. As DNA, the CDR3 is TGCAGTGCTAGAGATCCGGGACACAGCTCCTACGAGCAGTACTTC.

This clonotype has more than one count but fewer than ten. V and J are TRBV29-1 and TRBJ2-3; D perhaps matches TRBD2 (7 bases). Trimming stripped 4 bases from V and 1 base from J, with 18 bases between. The V gene's germline CDR1 is SQVTM and CDR2 ANQGSEA. This CDR3 has 16 amino acids. CDR3 DNA: TGCAGCGTTGCCCTGGGGGGGGGCAGAGGCACAGATACGCAGTATTTT. Amino acid sequence: CSVALGGGRGTDTQYF.

This clonotype appeared many times. CDR3 region: CASSLDTDQPQHF. CDR3 sequence (DNA): TGCGCCAGCAGCTTGGATACGGATCAGCCCCAGCATTTT. This sequence joins TRBV5-1 and TRBJ1-5, with no clear D. Between the trimmed V and J ends, which lost 0 bases and 5 bases, there was a span of 6 bases. The CDR3 loop spans 13 amino acids. From germline, CDR1 is SGHRS and CDR2 YFSETQ. Full variable domain (rest looked up from reference TRBV5-1 and TRBJ1-5): KAGVTQTPRYLIKTRGQQVTLSCSPISGHRSVSWYQQTPGQGLQFLFEYFSETQRNKGNFPGRFSGRQFSNSRSEMNVSTLELGDSALYLCASSLDTDQPQHFGDGTRLSIL.

The V gene is TRBV6-5, the J gene TRBJ2-3; weak D call: TRBD2 (5 bases). V lost 0 bases, J lost 2 bases, and 15 bases lay in between. The length of the CDR3 is 17 residues. Germline V gene data show CDR1 as MNHEY and CDR2 as SVGAGI. CDR3 DNA sequence: TGTGCCAGCAGTTACTCAGGAGGTGGACCAGCCACAGATACGCAGTATTTT. Translating it yields CASSYSGGGPATDTQYF.

This clonotype appeared a few times. The V call is TRBV7-8, the J call TRBJ2-3, with 7 bases matching TRBD2. V lost 10 bases and J lost 0; bases outside the gene matches: 13. The CDR3 has 16 amino acids. Germline-derived CDR1 and CDR2 are SGHVS and FQNEAQ. This CDR3 is CATGPSGYTSTDTQYF. CDR3 DNA sequence: TGTGCCACGGGGCCTAGCGGATACACTAGCACAGATACGCAGTATTTT.

This clonotype was seen more than once but under ten times. The rearrangement uses TRBV15 and TRBJ2-5, with D maybe TRBD1 (6 bases). CDR1 is LNHNV, CDR2 YYDKDF, per germline (reference sequence). The CDR3 length is 13 residues. Trimming left V 6 bases short and J 5 bases short, with 13 bases between. CDR3 in DNA: TGTGCCACCAGGCAGGGGATAGGGGAGACCCAGTACTTC. It is translated as CATRQGIGETQYF.

This clonotype was seen more than once but under ten times. The chain links TRBV14 to TRBJ2-1; 7 bases agree with TRBD1. The junction had 7 bases not matched to a gene; V was cut back by 4 bases and J by 4 bases. Germline V gene lookup returns CDR1 SGHDN and CDR2 FVKESK. The CDR3 is 15 residues long. This chain's CDR3 is CASSLRDREYNEQFF. CDR3 coding DNA: TGTGCCAGCAGCCTCCGGGACAGAGAATACAATGAGCAGTTCTTC.

This clonotype was observed at least ten times. The V gene is TRBV12-3 or TRBV12-4, the J gene TRBJ1-4; 8 positions match TRBD1. Trimming took 7 bases from V and 11 from J; bases not matched to a gene: 12. This CDR3 contains 14 residues. The DNA of the CDR3 is TGTGCCAGCACCGTGGGATTGAGGACAGGGAAACTGTTTTTT. Translated: CASTVGLRTGKLFF.

V gene TRBV25-1 combines with J gene TRBJ2-7, with D tentatively TRBD1 (5 bases). Germline V gene lookup returns CDR1 MGHDK and CDR2 SYGVNS. V gave up 4 bases and J gave up 2 bases, with 15 bases separating them. CDR3 length: 15 residues. The CDR3: CASSGRGKGAYEQYF. CDR3 nucleotide sequence: TGTGCCAGCAGTGGAAGGGGTAAAGGGGCCTACGAGCAGTACTTC.

The sample holds a few counts of this clonotype. The J gene is TRBJ2-7, the V gene TRBV27, with no clear D. The V and J ends lost 4 bases and 3 bases respectively, with 19 bases between them. Germline CDR1 is MNHEY and CDR2 is SMNVEV (reference sequence). The CDR3 is 16 amino acids. The CDR3 coding sequence is TGTGCCAGCAGTTATGCAAGACACAGAACAAACTACGAGCAGTACTTC. Translation: CASSYARHRTNYEQYF.

The CDR3 sequence is CSVDGVFFSYNEQFF. The CDR3 region has the DNA TGCAGCGTTGATGGCGTATTTTTCTCCTACAATGAGCAGTTCTTC. The chain couples TRBV29-1 to TRBJ2-1, with no clear D. The V end was cut by 3 bases, the J end by 0 bases, with 12 bases between. Germline V gene sequence: CDR1 SQVTM, CDR2 ANQGSEA. The CDR3 has 15 amino acids.

CDR3 sequence reads: CASSFSGQGAYSTDTQYF. DNA of the CDR3: TGTGCCAGCAGCTTCTCGGGACAGGGGGCCTATAGCACAGATACGCAGTATTTT. This sequence joins TRBV11-2 and TRBJ2-3, with TRBD1 identical over 12 bases. Germline CDR1 and CDR2: SGHAT and FQNNGV. The CDR3 spans 18 residues. V gave up 3 bases and J gave up 0 bases; unmatched junction bases: 7.

This clonotype showed up many times. This chain joins TRBV27 and TRBJ2-7; D is unclear. The CDR3 loop spans 14 amino acids. V lost 2 bases and J 0 bases, leaving 8 bases between the germline ends. Germline V lookup: CDR1 MNHEY, CDR2 SMNVEV (reference sequence). CDR3 sequence reads: CASSLRGASYEQYF. The CDR3 DNA follows: TGTGCCAGCAGTTTACGCGGAGCCTCCTACGAGCAGTACTTC.

Regarding this clonotype: One junction end disagrees with the germline gene, perhaps due to a read error. DNA of the CDR3: TGTGCTAGCAGCCCCCGGGACGCCCCGTCCGGGGAGCTGTTTTTT. Protein: CASSPRDAPSGELFF. The V and J genes are TRBV7-7 and TRBJ2-2; D is tentatively TRBD1 or TRBD2 (5 bases each). Germline CDR1 is SSHAT and CDR2 is FNYEAQ (reference sequence). This CDR3 comprises 15 residues.

This clonotype was detected a few times. The chain is built from TRBV6-6 and TRBJ2-1, with D possibly matching TRBD2 (6 bases). From germline, CDR1 is MNHNY and CDR2 SVGAGI (reference sequence). The CDR3 is made up of 13 amino acids. V was trimmed by 5 bases and J by 8 bases, leaving 13 bases between them. The CDR3 here is CASSPSRRDEQFF. DNA for the CDR3: TGTGCCAGCAGTCCCTCAAGGAGGGATGAGCAGTTCTTC.

The J gene is TRBJ2-5, the V gene TRBV20-1; TRBD2 agrees at 13 bases. V lost 0 bases to trimming and J lost 1 base; unmatched junction nucleotides: 8. The germline V gene has CDR1 DFQATT and CDR2 SNEGSKA (reference sequence). This CDR3 spans 18 amino acids. For the CDR3, the DNA is TGCAGTGCTAGAGATATACTAGCGGGGGGGTTTAGCCAAGAGACCCAGTACTTC. Translation gives CSARDILAGGFSQETQYF.

The genes are TRBV5-1 and TRBJ2-1; D remains ambiguous. Trimming removed 0 bases at V and 9 bases at J, with 7 bases between. Germline V CDR1 and CDR2: SGHRS, YFSETQ. The CDR3 is 12 amino acids. As DNA, the CDR3 is TGCGCCAGCAGCTTGGAATTTGGTGAGCAGTTCTTC. Its translation is CASSLEFGEQFF.

This clonotype was counted only a few times. The V call is TRBV20-1, the J call TRBJ2-1, with D maybe TRBD2 (6 bases). Germline V gene sequence: CDR1 DFQATT, CDR2 SNEGSKA (reference sequence). This CDR3 region has 15 residues. V was clipped by 0 bases and J by 10 bases, with 19 bases between them. CDR3 coding DNA: TGCAGTGCTAGAGATTTGCGGGGAGCCCACAGGGAGCAGTTCTTC. Translated, it gives CSARDLRGAHREQFF.

The V and J genes are TRBV19 and TRBJ1-2; 8 positions agree with TRBD1. The CDR3 runs 14 residues. Germline V lookup: CDR1 LNHDA, CDR2 SQIVND (reference sequence). V lost 5 bases and J lost 4; bases outside the gene matches: 6. CDR3 bases: TGTGCCAGTAGTCGACAGGGGCGTAGCTATGGCTACACCTTC. Translation gives CASSRQGRSYGYTF. The whole variable domain, filled in from reference TRBV19 and TRBJ1-2, reads DGGITQSPKYLFRKEGQNVTLSCEQNLNHDAMYWYRQDPGQGLRLIYYSQIVNDFQKGDIAEGYSVSREKKESFPLTVTSAQKNPTAFYLCASSRQGRSYGYTFGSGTRLTVV.

This clonotype was counted ten times or more. V and J are TRBV18 and TRBJ1-2; maybe TRBD1 (6 bases). V dropped 3 bases and J dropped 8 bases, with 22 bases sitting between them. The CDR3 sequence is 16 residues long. Germline V gene sequence: CDR1 KGHSH, CDR2 LQKENI. In DNA, the CDR3 is TGTGCCAGCTCACCCCCCGGGACACAACTGATAGGGGGCTACACCTTC. Translation: CASSPPGTQLIGGYTF.